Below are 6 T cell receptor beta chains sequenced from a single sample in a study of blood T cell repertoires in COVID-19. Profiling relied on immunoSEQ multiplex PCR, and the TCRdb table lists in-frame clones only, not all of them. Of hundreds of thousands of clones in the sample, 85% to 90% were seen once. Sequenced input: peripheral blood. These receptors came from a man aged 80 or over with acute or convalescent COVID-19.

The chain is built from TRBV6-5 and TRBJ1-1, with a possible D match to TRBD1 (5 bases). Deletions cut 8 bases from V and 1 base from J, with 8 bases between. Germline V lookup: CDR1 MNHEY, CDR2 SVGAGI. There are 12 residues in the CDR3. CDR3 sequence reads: CASLGGNTEAFF. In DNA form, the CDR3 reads TGTGCCAGCTTGGGGGGGAACACTGAAGCTTTCTTT.

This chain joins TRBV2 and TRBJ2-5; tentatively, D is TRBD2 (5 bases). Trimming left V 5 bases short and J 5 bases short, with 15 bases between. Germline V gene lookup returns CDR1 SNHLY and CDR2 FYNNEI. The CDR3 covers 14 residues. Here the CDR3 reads CASSMAPSGETQYF. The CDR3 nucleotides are TGTGCCAGCAGTATGGCCCCCTCGGGGGAGACCCAGTACTTC.

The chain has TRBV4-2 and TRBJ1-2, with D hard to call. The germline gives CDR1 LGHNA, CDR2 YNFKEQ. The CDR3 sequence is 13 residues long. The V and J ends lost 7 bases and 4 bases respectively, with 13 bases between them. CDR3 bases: TGTGCCAGCACCCAGGTTGGCATCTATGGCTACACCTTC. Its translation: CASTQVGIYGYTF.

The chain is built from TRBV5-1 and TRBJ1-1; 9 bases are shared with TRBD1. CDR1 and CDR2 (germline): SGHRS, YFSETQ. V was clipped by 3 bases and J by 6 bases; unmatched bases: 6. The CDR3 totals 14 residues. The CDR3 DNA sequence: TGCGCCAGCAGCTGGGGGGACAGGGCCGCTGAAGCTTTCTTT. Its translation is CASSWGDRAAEAFF.

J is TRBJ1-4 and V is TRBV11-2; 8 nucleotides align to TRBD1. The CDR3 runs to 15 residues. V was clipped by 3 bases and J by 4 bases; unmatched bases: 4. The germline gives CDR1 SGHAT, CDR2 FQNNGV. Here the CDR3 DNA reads TGTGCCAGCAGCTTGGACAGGGACATTAATGAAAAACTGTTTTTT. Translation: CASSLDRDINEKLFF.

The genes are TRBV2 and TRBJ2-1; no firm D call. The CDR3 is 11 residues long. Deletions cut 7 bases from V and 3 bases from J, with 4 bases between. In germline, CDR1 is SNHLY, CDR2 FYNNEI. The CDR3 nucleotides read TGTGCCAGCACGGTCTACAATGAGCAGTTCTTC. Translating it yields CASTVYNEQFF. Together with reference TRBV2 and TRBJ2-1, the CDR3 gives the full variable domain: EPEVTQTPSHQVTQMGQEVILRCVPISNHLYFYWYRQILGQKVEFLVSFYNNEISEKSEIFDDQFSVERPDGSNFTLKIRSTKLEDSAMYFCASTVYNEQFFGPGTRLTVL.